This T cell receptor (beta chain) originates from a study of blood T cell repertoires in COVID-19. In the study's own analysis: The authors estimated nucleated cell counts from reference gene primer amplification. Data came from immunoSEQ multiplex PCR; TCRdb stores just in-frame clones and leaves some out. That table gives V, J and clone size, and the DNA gave D and trimming. The table records 15,000 to 20,000 clones, about 89% of them present only once. The CDR3 spans 18 residues. Germline CDR1 is SGHVS and CDR2 is FNYEAQ. J gave up 1 base and V 4 bases, and 8 bases lay outside the gene matches. This sequence joins TRBV7-6 and TRBJ2-6, with 9 bases that match TRBD1. This receptor was identified in a woman between 55 and 75 years old with active COVID-19. Input material: peripheral blood. In nucleotides, the CDR3 is TGTGCCAGCAGCTCACGGACAGGGGCCCTTTCTGGGGCCAACGTCCTGACTTTC. Residues: CASSSRTGALSGANVLTF.